These T cell receptor beta chains were read from a single sample in a study of OX40 agonist ivuxolimab in advanced cancers. Using immunoSEQ multiplex PCR, the repertoire was profiled, and TCRdb retains in-frame clones only, with some absent. The table lists about 27,000 clones, about 86% of them singletons. The specimen was CD4+ or CD8+ T cells sorted from blood, collected in a trial of the OX40 agonist ivuxolimab. These receptor sequences come from an adult with an advanced solid tumor such as melanoma, head and neck, liver or kidney cancer. Each CDR3 is given with its conserved first and last residue. D genes are given only for firm matches. Rows give clone size only sometimes, using once, few, many, or a class for an expanded clone.

v_gene,abundance,j_gene,d_gene,CDR3aa,CDR3nt
TRBV19,.,TRBJ2-7,.,CASSHYYEQYF,TGTGCCAGTAGCCACTACTACGAGCAGTACTTC
TRBV6-1,once,TRBJ2-7,.,CASSEIVLGVLPSYEQYF,TGTGCCAGCAGTGAAATAGTGTTAGGGGTCCTACCCTCCTACGAGCAGTACTTC
TRBV30,.,TRBJ2-7,TRBD2,CACLGGPWDYEEKHEQYF,TGTGCCTGCCTTGGGGGACCTTGGGACTACGAGGAGAAACACGAGCAGTACTTC
TRBV2,.,TRBJ2-3,.,CASSESWVGTDTQYF,TGTGCCAGCAGTGAGAGCTGGGTGGGCACAGATACGCAGTATTTT
TRBV21-1,.,TRBJ2-1,.,CASSPQERCSYNEQFF,TGTGCCAGCAGCCCCCAAGAGCGGTGCTCCTACAATGAGCAGTTCTTC
TRBV5-6,.,TRBJ2-1,.,CASSLAAYEQFF,TGTGCCAGCAGCTTGGCCGCTTATGAGCAGTTCTTC
TRBV27,.,TRBJ2-1,.,CASSAPGGGPHNEQFF,TGTGCCAGCAGCGCTCCCGGTGGGGGGCCACACAATGAGCAGTTCTTC
TRBV5-1,.,TRBJ1-5,.,CASKKDGLKGQPQHF,TGCGCCAGCAAAAAGGACGGCCTCAAGGGTCAGCCCCAGCATTTT
TRBV6-1,.,TRBJ1-1,.,CASRENTEAFF,TGTGCCAGCAGGGAGAACACTGAAGCTTTCTTT
TRBV7-6,.,TRBJ2-5,TRBD1,CASSYRGRETQYF,TGTGCCAGCAGCTACAGGGGGCGTGAGACCCAGTACTTC
TRBV4-1,once,TRBJ2-7,.,CASSQDKQQSSYEQYF,TGCGCCAGCAGCCAAGATAAACAGCAGAGCTCCTACGAGCAGTACTTC
TRBV4-1,.,TRBJ2-1,TRBD2,CASSQGTSGVNNEQFF,TGCGCCAGCAGCCAAGGGACTAGCGGGGTAAACAATGAGCAGTTCTTC
TRBV27,.,TRBJ2-1,.,CASSHLGDDEQFF,TGTGCCAGCAGTCACCTGGGGGACGATGAGCAGTTCTTC
TRBV7-9,once,TRBJ2-5,.,CASSYTEETQYF,TGTGCCAGCAGCTATACGGAAGAGACCCAGTACTTC
TRBV27,.,TRBJ2-7,.,CASSPNNFEQYF,TGTGCCAGCAGCCCAAATAACTTCGAGCAGTACTTC
TRBV6-5,.,TRBJ1-4,TRBD1,CASSPGQEFEKLFF,TGTGCCAGCAGCCCCGGACAGGAGTTCGAAAAACTGTTTTTT
TRBV7-2,.,TRBJ1-6,.,CASSFLQGYNSPLHF,TGTGCCAGCAGCTTCTTGCAGGGTTATAATTCACCCCTCCACTTT
TRBV14,.,TRBJ2-1,.,CASSQDRGLASNEQFF,TGTGCCAGCAGCCAAGATAGAGGACTGGCAAGCAATGAGCAGTTCTTC
TRBV9,once,TRBJ2-7,.,CASSVKRPGTPNSYEQYF,TGTGCCAGCAGCGTAAAGAGGCCCGGGACACCCAACTCCTACGAGCAGTACTTC
TRBV9,.,TRBJ2-1,TRBD2,CASSVEPGGPLSNEQFF,TGTGCCAGCAGCGTAGAGCCGGGAGGGCCGTTATCCAATGAGCAGTTCTTC
TRBV5-4,few,TRBJ1-3,.,CASSMDGGNTIYF,TGTGCCAGCAGCATGGACGGAGGAAACACCATATATTTT
TRBV19,.,TRBJ1-1,.,CASSIVAGGNTEAFF,TGTGCCAGTAGTATTGTGGCAGGAGGTAACACTGAAGCTTTCTTT
TRBV7-9,.,TRBJ2-7,.,CASSLAAKREQYF,TGTGCCAGCAGCTTAGCAGCTAAACGCGAGCAGTACTTC
TRBV6-1,.,TRBJ2-4,.,CASSEALGYGPGIQYF,TGTGCCAGCAGTGAAGCGTTAGGGTATGGGCCGGGCATTCAGTACTTC
TRBV2,.,TRBJ2-5,.,CARKGGYGPQETQYF,TGTGCCAGAAAGGGGGGGTATGGTCCCCAAGAGACCCAGTACTTC
TRBV6-1,.,TRBJ2-1,TRBD2,CASSEAVAGGPIEQFF,TGTGCCAGCAGTGAAGCGGTAGCGGGGGGGCCCATTGAGCAGTTCTTC
TRBV4-1,.,TRBJ2-5,TRBD2,CASSQDLVTSGPPPSETQYF,TGCGCCAGCAGCCAAGATTTGGTAACTAGCGGACCCCCCCCCTCAGAGACCCAGTACTTC
TRBV27,.,TRBJ2-3,.,CASSLIATYSPSTDTQYF,TGTGCCAGCAGTTTAATAGCCACCTACTCACCCAGCACAGATACGCAGTATTTT
TRBV9,.,TRBJ1-5,.,CASSVEGGGNQPQHF,TGTGCCAGCAGCGTAGAAGGAGGGGGAAATCAGCCCCAGCATTTT
TRBV13,.,TRBJ2-5,.,CASRIAGKTQETQYF,TGTGCCAGCAGAATCGCCGGGAAAACCCAAGAGACCCAGTACTTC
TRBV27,.,TRBJ1-5,.,CASRTGQINQPQHF,TGTGCCAGCAGAACAGGACAGATTAATCAGCCCCAGCATTTT
TRBV5-1,.,TRBJ2-2,TRBD2,CASAGGTANTGELFF,TGCGCCAGCGCCGGGGGGACCGCGAACACCGGGGAGCTGTTTTTT
TRBV9,once,TRBJ2-5,TRBD1,CASSPRDSKETQYF,TGTGCCAGCAGCCCTAGGGACAGCAAAGAGACCCAGTACTTC